The present T cell receptor beta chain was sequenced within a study of T-cell reconstitution after alpha-beta-depleted transplantation in children. This clonotype came up many times. Preparation of the TCRbeta library was carried out with unique molecular identifiers. TCRdb used MiXCR to reprocess the PCR reads, holding one entry per CDR3 protein. Of around 87,000 distinct CDR3 sequences in the sample, 7% to 9% were seen once. Looked up from germline, CDR1 is SGHVS and CDR2 is FQNEAQ. The CDR3 consists of 14 residues. V was shortened by 1 base and J by 7 bases, with 10 bases between the two germline ends.

The sequence came from a human donor who donated a stem cell graft to a child with congenital amegakaryocytic thrombocytopenia. The chain carries TRBV7-8 and TRBJ1-4; weak D call: TRBD1 (5 bases). Sequences were derived from PBMCs from the stem cell graft donor, sampled from the stem cell graft. CDR3 nucleotides: TGTGCCAGCAGCTTAGATACTCAGGGTGAAAAACTGTTTTTT. Its translation: CASSLDTQGEKLFF.